This T cell receptor beta chain was captured by sequencing in a study of cytomegalovirus exposure and HLA in healthy donors. PCR employed 60 Vbeta and 13 Jbeta primers. The data were produced by immunoSEQ multiplex PCR, yet TCRdb's version contains in-frame clones alone and is incomplete. The data contain approximately 150,000 clones, around three quarters of them singletons. The V gene end was trimmed by 4 bases and the J gene end by 4 bases; junction bases not matched to a gene: 12. This CDR3 contains 16 residues. Germline V gene data show CDR1 as SGHVS and CDR2 as FNYEAQ. The sequenced sample was PBMCs. The rearrangement links TRBV7-6 to TRBJ2-5, with 7 positions matching TRBD1. This clonotype originated in a woman in her forties in good health and CMV-seronegative. Here the CDR3 reads CASSSGIGGTGETQYF. The CDR3 coding sequence is TGTGCCAGCAGCTCAGGAATAGGGGGCACGGGAGAGACCCAGTACTTC.